This TCR beta chain was recorded in a study of T-cell memory formation after mild COVID-19. On the study more broadly: Largely, TCR clusters stayed within a single donor. Overall study findings and caveats: Day 15 to 85 contractors were CD4/CD8 balanced; later expanders leaned CD4+.

Using constant-segment primers, 5'RACE produced TCR alpha and TCR beta cDNA libraries carrying sample barcodes and UMIs. TCRdb called the 5' RACE reads again in MiXCR, with one record for every CDR3 protein. Among almost 250,000 distinct CDR3 sequences listed, less than 20% were seen once. This clonotype has more than one count but fewer than ten. Antigen unknown. Germline V gives CDR1 SGHTA, CDR2 FQGNSA. CDR3 length: 16 residues. V lost 5 bases and J lost 1, with 17 bases in between. The TCR originated in an adult woman who had mild COVID-19 (a few samples of this study predate the infection). Cell type and time point are not known. The sequenced material came from PBMCs or a T cell subset sorted from them (not recorded which). The rearrangement links TRBV7-2 to TRBJ2-5; D unresolved. As DNA, the CDR3 is TGTGCCAGCAGCCGAATCCCTTCAAGCTTCCAAGAGACCCAGTACTTC. This encodes CASSRIPSSFQETQYF.